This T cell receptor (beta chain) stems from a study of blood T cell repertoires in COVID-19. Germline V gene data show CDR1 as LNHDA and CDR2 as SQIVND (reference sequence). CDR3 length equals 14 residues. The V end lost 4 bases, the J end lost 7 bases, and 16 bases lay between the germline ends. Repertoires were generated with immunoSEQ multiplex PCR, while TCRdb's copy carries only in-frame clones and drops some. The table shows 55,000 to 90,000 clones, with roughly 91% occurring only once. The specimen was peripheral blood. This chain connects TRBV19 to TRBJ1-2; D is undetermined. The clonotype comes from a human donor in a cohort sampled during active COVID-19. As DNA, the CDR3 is TGTGCCAGTAGTAGGAGGACGACTCCGGGTGGCTACACCTTC. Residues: CASSRRTTPGGYTF.